The clone carrying this TCR beta chain occurred many times. Antigen: not known. This entry is derived from a study of metastatic and nonmetastatic thyroid tumors. V shed 6 bases and J shed 2 bases, with 6 bases lying between them. This CDR3 is built from 12 residues. Study results and limitations: As reported, TCR beta diversity in blood and tumor was significantly higher in malignant thyroid tumors than in benign nodules.

Ahead of thyroid surgery, no patient had received treatment of any kind. Authors' methods: In papillary thyroid cancer, a distant-metastasis classifier was built using CDR3 differences across clinicopathological groups. TCRdb re-called clones via MiXCR from the PCR reads. For this entry, the V and J calls and clone size follow TCRdb and not the study's own pipeline. The sample gives about 27,000 clones, about an eighth of which show up once; 17% is in the top ten. The specimen sequenced was blood. This clonotype was sampled from a female donor with papillary thyroid cancer or a benign thyroid nodule (not recorded which). Some clones in this sample may be carry-over from other donors' samples. The chain carries TRBV12-3 or TRBV12-4 and TRBJ2-3; D is uncertain. In nucleotides, the CDR3 is TGTGCCAGCAGCCTGAACACAGATACGCAGTATTTT. This gives the protein CASSLNTDTQYF.